Each of the 6 T cell receptor beta chains below was sequenced from the same sample in a study of tissue T cells after allogeneic stem cell transplantation. Clones were read by immunoSEQ multiplex PCR, and TCRdb kept only the in-frame ones, dropping some. The sample includes 48,000 or so clones, approximately 73% of them seen just once. Sequences were obtained from sorted cells pooled from one or two spleens. The receptor source for this set is a pool of C57BL/6 mice in good health.

A remark on this clone: The germline and genes are mouse ones. The sequence runs out 1 residue before the end of the CDR3; the remainder is reconstructed from the germline J gene. The J gene is TRBJ1-1, the V gene TRBV12-1, with D possibly TRBD1 on 6 matching bases. CDR3 length: 14 residues. Trimming cost V 0 bases and J 0 bases, with 7 bases left between them. Germline values: CDR1 SGHSN, CDR2 HYEKVE. CDR3: CASSLRQANTEVFF. CDR3 DNA (partial): TGTGCCAGCTCTCTCAGACAGGCAAACACAGAAGTCTTC.

As regards this clone: The germline and genes are mouse ones. The read terminates 1 residue ahead of where the CDR3 ends, so the germline J gene completes it. The V gene is TRBV19, the J gene TRBJ1-1; the D gene is possibly TRBD1 (6 bases). V gave up 4 bases and J gave up 0 bases, with 10 bases separating them. CDR3 length equals 14 residues. Germline V gene data show CDR1 as FNHDT and CDR2 as SITEND (reference sequence). This CDR3 is CASSPRQANTEVFF. The DNA read from the CDR3 is TGTGCCAGCAGTCCTAGACAGGCAAACACAGAAGTCTTC. Full variable domain (remainder filled in from reference TRBV19 and TRBJ1-1): GGIITQTPKFLIGQEGQKLTLKCQQNFNHDTMYWYRQDSGKGLRLIYYSITENDLQKGDLSEGYDASREKKSSFSLTVTSAQKNEMAVFLCASSPRQANTEVFFGKGTRLTVV.

About this clone: All gene names here are mouse names. Read sequence stops 1 residue before the CDR3 end, and the germline J gene provides the missing end. This chain links TRBV19 with TRBJ2-5; D gene uncertain. CDR3 size: 13 residues. CDR1 and CDR2 (germline): FNHDT, SITEND (reference sequence). Trimming removed 3 bases at V and 0 bases at J, with 5 bases between. The sequenced part of the CDR3 DNA is TGTGCCAGCAGTAAAAGTAACCAAGACACCCAGTAC. It specifies CASSKSNQDTQY. The full CDR3 protein reads CASSKSNQDTQYF.

Notes on this clone: Gene names are mouse gene names. Sequencing ends 1 residue short of the CDR3 end; the germline J gene provides the rest. The chain combines TRBV26 with TRBJ2-5; unclear D gene. Germline CDR1 and CDR2: KGHPV and FQNQEV (reference sequence). V lost 2 bases to trimming and J lost 6 bases, with 6 bases between them. The CDR3 runs 12 residues. The sequenced CDR3 bases are TGTGCCAGCAGTCTGGTGTGGGACACCCAGTAC. Residues: CASSLVWDTQY. The complete CDR3 protein is CASSLVWDTQYF.

This clone has a single count. Mouse names are used for the genes. The sequenced fragment ends 1 residue before the CDR3 boundary, so the rest is inferred from the germline J gene. The rearrangement links TRBV19 to TRBJ1-4; maybe TRBD1 (5 bases). CDR3 size: 14 residues. Per the germline V gene, CDR1 is FNHDT and CDR2 is SITEND (reference sequence). Between the trimmed V and J ends, which lost 2 bases and 0 bases, there was a span of 5 bases. CDR3 DNA, as far as it was read: TGTGCCAGCAGTATGGGGGTTTCCAACGAAAGATTATTT. It translates to CASSMGVSNERLF. The entire CDR3 protein is CASSMGVSNERLFF. The variable domain in full, completed from reference TRBV19 and TRBJ1-4, reads GGIITQTPKFLIGQEGQKLTLKCQQNFNHDTMYWYRQDSGKGLRLIYYSITENDLQKGDLSEGYDASREKKSSFSLTVTSAQKNEMAVFLCASSMGVSNERLFFGHGTKLSVL.

Of note for this clone: The gene names given are mouse names. The CDR3 DNA, read in part, is TGTGCCAGCAGTATAGAGGCAGTAAACTATGCTGAGCAGTTC. This gives the protein CASSIEAVNYAEQF. In full, the CDR3 is CASSIEAVNYAEQFF. This rearrangement joins TRBV19 to TRBJ2-1; no definite D call. From the germline J gene comes the end of the CDR3, since the read stops 1 residue before it. CDR3 length equals 15 residues. V gave up 0 bases and J gave up 1 base, with 8 bases separating them. Germline CDR1 FNHDT, CDR2 SITEND (reference sequence).